This entry lists 4 T cell receptor beta chains sequenced from one sample in a study of graft-versus-host responses after intestinal transplantation. Libraries were prepared by immunoSEQ multiplex PCR; TCRdb keeps only in-frame clonotypes and omits some of them. The data contain roughly 3,600 clones, over 70% of them seen just once; the ten biggest clones take up just under 7.5%. Time point in this sample: postoperative day 105 after intestinal transplantation (dayNNNN = postoperative day). Processed graft tissue released its intraepithelial and lamina propria lymphocytes. Material: ileum tissue, obtained 105 days after intestinal transplantation. All receptors derive from a human patient who received an intestinal transplant, so some T cells may come from the graft donor.

In its sample, this clone is hyperexpanded. The chain carries TRBV2 and TRBJ1-5; a weak D match, TRBD1 (5 bases). CDR3 size: 14 residues. Trimming shortened V by 5 bases and J by 3 bases, and 11 bases separated the two germline ends. Germline V lookup: CDR1 SNHLY, CDR2 FYNNEI. CDR3 DNA: TGTGCCAGCAGTTCATGGGACCTCAATCAGCCCCAGCATTTT. Protein sequence: CASSSWDLNQPQHF.

The table lists this clone with a few counts. The chain recombines TRBV21-1 with TRBJ2-7; the tabulated D call, TRBD1, remains unverified against the DNA. TRBV21-1 is listed as a pseudogene. The CDR3 spans 15 residues. CDR3 nucleotide sequence: TGTGCCAGCAGCAAATGGGGACAGGGTGTCTACGAGCAGTACTTC. This sequence encodes CASSKWGQGVYEQYF.

This rearrangement joins TRBV5-6 to TRBJ1-1; D ambiguous. Germline assignment: CDR1 SGHDT and CDR2 YYEEEE. The CDR3 is 16 residues long. Trimming stripped 0 bases from V and 4 bases from J, with 16 bases between. The CDR3 DNA sequence: TGTGCCAGCAGCTTGGCCTCGGGCGGGGTACTCACTGAAGCTTTCTTT. Amino acids: CASSLASGGVLTEAFF.

This clone occurred a few times. This chain connects TRBV4-2 to TRBJ2-1; 9 bases match TRBD2. Germline CDR1 reads LGHNA; CDR2 reads YNFKEQ. With 0 bases clipped from V and 1 base from J, the junction kept 7 bases outside the gene matches. This CDR3 has 18 amino acids. The CDR3 region is CASSQDRRAGGSYNEQFF. CDR3 bases: TGTGCCAGCAGCCAAGATCGGAGAGCGGGGGGTTCCTACAATGAGCAGTTCTTC.